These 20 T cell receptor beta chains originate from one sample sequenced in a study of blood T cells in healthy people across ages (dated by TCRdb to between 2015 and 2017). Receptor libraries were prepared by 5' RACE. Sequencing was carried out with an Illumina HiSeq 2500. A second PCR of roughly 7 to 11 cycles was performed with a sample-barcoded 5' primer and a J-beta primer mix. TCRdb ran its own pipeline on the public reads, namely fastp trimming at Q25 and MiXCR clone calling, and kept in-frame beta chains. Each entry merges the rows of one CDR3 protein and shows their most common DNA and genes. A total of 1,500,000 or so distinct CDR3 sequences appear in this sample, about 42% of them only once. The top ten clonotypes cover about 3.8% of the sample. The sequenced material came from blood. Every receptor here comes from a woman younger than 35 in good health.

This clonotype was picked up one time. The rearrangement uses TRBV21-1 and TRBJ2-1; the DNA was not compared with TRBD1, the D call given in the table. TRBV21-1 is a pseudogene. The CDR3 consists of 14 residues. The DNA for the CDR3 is TGTGCCAGCAGCAAAGCGCTTTGGGAGGGACAGGGGTTCTTC. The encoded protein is CASSKALWEGQGFF.

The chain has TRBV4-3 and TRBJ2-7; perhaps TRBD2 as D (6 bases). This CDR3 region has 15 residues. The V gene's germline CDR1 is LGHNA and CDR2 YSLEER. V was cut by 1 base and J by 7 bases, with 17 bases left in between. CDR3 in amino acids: CASSQGGAAYNEQYF. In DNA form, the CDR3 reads TGCGCCAGCAGCCAAGGCGGGGCAGCCTACAATGAGCAGTACTTC.

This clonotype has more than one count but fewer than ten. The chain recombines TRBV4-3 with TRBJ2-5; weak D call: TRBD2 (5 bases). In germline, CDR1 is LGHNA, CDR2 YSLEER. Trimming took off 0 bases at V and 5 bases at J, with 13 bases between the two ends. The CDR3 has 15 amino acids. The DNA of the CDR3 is TGCGCCAGCAGCCAAGATTCTGGGCGAGGGGAGACCCAGTACTTC. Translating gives CASSQDSGRGETQYF.

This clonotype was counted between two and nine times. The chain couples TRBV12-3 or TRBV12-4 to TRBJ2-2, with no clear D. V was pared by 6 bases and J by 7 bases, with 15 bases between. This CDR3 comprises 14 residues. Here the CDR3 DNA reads TGTGCCAGCAGCCCGGGTCAAATGGTCGGGGAGCTGTTTTTT. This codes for CASSPGQMVGELFF.

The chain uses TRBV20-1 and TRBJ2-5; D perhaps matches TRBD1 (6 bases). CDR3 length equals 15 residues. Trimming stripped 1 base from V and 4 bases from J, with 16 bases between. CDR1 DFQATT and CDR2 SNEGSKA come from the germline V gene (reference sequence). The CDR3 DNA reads TGCAGTGCTAGAGGTCCCAGGGGCGTCGTAGAGACCCAGTACTTC. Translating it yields CSARGPRGVVETQYF.

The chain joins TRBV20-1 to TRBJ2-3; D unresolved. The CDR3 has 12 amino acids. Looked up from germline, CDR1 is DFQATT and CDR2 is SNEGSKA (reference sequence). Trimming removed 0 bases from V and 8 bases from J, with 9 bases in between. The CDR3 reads CSARDLILTQYF. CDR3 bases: TGCAGTGCTAGAGATTTGATACTTACGCAGTATTTT.

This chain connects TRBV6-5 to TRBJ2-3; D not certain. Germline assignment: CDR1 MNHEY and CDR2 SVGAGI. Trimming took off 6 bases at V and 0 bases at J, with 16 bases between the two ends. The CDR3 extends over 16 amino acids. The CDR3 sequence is CASSPFSGVSTDTQYF. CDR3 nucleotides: TGTGCCAGCAGCCCCTTTTCTGGGGTTAGCACAGATACGCAGTATTTT.

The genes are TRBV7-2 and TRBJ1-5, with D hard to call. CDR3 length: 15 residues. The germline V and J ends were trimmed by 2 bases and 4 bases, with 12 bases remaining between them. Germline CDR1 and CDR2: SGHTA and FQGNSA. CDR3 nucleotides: TGTGCCAGCAGCTTATTGGGAGGGTTTAATCAGCCCCAGCATTTT. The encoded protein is CASSLLGGFNQPQHF.

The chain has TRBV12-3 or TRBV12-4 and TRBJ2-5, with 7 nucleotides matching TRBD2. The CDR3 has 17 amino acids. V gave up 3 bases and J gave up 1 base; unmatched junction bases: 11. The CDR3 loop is CASSFNTASGFQETQYF. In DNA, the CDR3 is TGTGCCAGCAGTTTTAATACGGCTAGCGGCTTCCAAGAGACCCAGTACTTC.

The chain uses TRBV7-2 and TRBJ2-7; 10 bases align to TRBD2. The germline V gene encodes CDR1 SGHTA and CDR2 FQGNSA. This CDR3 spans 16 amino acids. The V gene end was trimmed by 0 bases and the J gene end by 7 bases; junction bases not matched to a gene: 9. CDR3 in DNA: TGTGCCAGCAGCTTAGCAGCACTAGCGGGGCCCCGAGAGCAGTACTTC. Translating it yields CASSLAALAGPREQYF.

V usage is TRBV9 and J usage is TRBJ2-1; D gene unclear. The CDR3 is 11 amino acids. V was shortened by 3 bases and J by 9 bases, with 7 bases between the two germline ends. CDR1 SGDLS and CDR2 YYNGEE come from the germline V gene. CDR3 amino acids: CASSDLSEQFF. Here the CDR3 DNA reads TGTGCCAGCAGCGATCTAAGTGAGCAGTTCTTC.

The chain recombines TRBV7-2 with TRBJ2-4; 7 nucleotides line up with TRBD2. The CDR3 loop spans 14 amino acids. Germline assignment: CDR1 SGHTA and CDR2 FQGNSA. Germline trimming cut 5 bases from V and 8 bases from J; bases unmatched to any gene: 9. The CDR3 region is CASSRQIGGDIQYF. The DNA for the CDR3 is TGTGCCAGCAGCCGACAGATTGGGGGGGACATTCAGTACTTC.

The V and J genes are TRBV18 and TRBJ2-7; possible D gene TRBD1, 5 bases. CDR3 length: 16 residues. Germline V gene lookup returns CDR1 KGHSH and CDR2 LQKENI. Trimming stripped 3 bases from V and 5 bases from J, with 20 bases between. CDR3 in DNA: TGTGCCAGCTCACCGAGTAAGGGGCTGCTTGGGGACGAGCAGTACTTC. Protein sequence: CASSPSKGLLGDEQYF.

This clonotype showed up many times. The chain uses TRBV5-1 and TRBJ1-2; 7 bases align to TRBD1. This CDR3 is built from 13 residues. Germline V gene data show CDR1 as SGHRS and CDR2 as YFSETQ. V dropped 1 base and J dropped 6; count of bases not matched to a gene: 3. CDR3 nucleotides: TGCGCCAGCAGCTTGAGCCAGGGGGATGGCTACACCTTC. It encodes CASSLSQGDGYTF.

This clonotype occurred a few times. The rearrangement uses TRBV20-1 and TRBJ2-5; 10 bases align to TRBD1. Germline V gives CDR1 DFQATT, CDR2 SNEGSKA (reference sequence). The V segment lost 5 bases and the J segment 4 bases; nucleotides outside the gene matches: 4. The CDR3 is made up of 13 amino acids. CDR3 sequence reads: CSAEDRGLETQYF. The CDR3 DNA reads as TGCAGTGCTGAAGACAGGGGGCTAGAGACCCAGTACTTC.

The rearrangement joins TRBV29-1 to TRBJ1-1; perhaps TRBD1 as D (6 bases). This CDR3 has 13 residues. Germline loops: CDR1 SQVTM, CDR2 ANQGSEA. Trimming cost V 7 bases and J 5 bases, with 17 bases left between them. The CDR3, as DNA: TGCAGCGCCCTAGGAGGGGGACGGACTGAAGCTTTCTTT. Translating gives CSALGGGRTEAFF. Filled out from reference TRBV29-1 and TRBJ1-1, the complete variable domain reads SAVISQKPSRDICQRGTSLTIQCQVDSQVTMMFWYRQQPGQSLTLIATANQGSEATYESGFVIDKFPISRPNLTFSTLTVSNMSPEDSSIYLCSALGGGRTEAFFGQGTRLTVV.

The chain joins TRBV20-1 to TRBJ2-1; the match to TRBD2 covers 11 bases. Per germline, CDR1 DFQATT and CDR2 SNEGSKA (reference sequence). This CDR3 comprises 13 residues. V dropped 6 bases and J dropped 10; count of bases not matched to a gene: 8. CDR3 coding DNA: TGCAGTGCCGCCCTGGGACTAGCGGAGGAGCAGTTCTTC. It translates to CSAALGLAEEQFF.

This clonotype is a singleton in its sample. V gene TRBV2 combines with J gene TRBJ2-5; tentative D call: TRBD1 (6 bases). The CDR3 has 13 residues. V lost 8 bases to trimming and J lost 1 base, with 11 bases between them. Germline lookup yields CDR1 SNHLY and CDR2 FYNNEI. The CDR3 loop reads CASDKDSQETQYF. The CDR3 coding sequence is TGTGCCAGCGACAAGGACAGCCAAGAGACCCAGTACTTC.

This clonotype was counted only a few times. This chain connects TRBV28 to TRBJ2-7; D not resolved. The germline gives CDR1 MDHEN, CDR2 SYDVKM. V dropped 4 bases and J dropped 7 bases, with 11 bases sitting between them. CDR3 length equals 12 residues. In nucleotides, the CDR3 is TGTGCCAGCAGTTCTCGGGCCCAAGAGCAGTACTTC. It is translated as CASSSRAQEQYF.

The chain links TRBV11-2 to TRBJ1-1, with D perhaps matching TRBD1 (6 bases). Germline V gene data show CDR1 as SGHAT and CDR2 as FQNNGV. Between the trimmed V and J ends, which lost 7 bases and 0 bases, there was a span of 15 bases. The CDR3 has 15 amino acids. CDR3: CASTFHRAMNTEAFF. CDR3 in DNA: TGTGCCAGCACCTTCCACAGGGCCATGAACACTGAAGCTTTCTTT. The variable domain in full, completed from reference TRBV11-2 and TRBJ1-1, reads EAGVAQSPRYKIIEKRQSVAFWCNPISGHATLYWYQQILGQGPKLLIQFQNNGVVDDSQLPKDRFSAERLKGVDSTLKIQPAKLEDSAVYLCASTFHRAMNTEAFFGQGTRLTVV.